Listed here are 26 T cell receptor beta chains from one sample, sequenced in a study of CD8 T cells in ankylosing spondylitis. TCRdb itself ran the 5' RACE reads through MiXCR, one entry per CDR3 protein. The sample has approximately 69,000 distinct CDR3 sequences; roughly 5.2% are singletons. Sequencing was done on a sample of blood, either unsorted or a sorted T cell fraction (not recorded which). The receptors here all came from a male donor with ankylosing spondylitis or in good health (not recorded which).

This clonotype was counted many times. The chain has TRBV20-1 and TRBJ1-2; possible D gene TRBD1, 5 bases. CDR3 length: 15 residues. V dropped 3 bases and J dropped 4 bases, with 18 bases sitting between them. Per germline, CDR1 DFQATT and CDR2 SNEGSKA (reference sequence). The CDR3 reads CSASPGGAGVYGYTF. DNA for the CDR3: TGCAGTGCTAGCCCCGGCGGGGCCGGGGTCTATGGCTACACCTTC.

CDR3 region: CSVPSGTGELFF. CDR3 coding DNA: TGCAGCGTACCCTCTGGCACCGGGGAGCTGTTTTTT. The gene calls are TRBV29-1 and TRBJ2-2; no clear D. The CDR3 loop spans 12 amino acids. The germline gives CDR1 SQVTM, CDR2 ANQGSEA. Trimming took off 6 bases at V and 4 bases at J, with 9 bases between the two ends.

Many counts were recorded for this clonotype. V usage is TRBV19 and J usage is TRBJ2-5; no clear D. The CDR3 sequence is 12 residues long. V was pared by 4 bases and J by 1 base, with 4 bases between. CDR1 and CDR2 (germline): LNHDA, SQIVND (reference sequence). CDR3 residues: CASSNSQETQYF. The CDR3 bases are TGTGCCAGTAGTAACAGCCAAGAGACCCAGTACTTC.

This clonotype was seen only once. Being one base from a much bigger clone, this may be a read error. The rearrangement links TRBV7-2 to TRBJ2-3; D call uncertain. This CDR3 contains 14 residues. V dropped 1 base and J dropped 2 bases, with 7 bases sitting between them. The germline V gene has CDR1 SGHTA and CDR2 FQGNSA. CDR3 region: CASSLVHYTDTQYF. CDR3 coding DNA: TGTGCCAGCAGCTTAGTGCACTACACAGATACGCAGTATTTT.

This clonotype was detected ten times or more. The rearrangement joins TRBV27 to TRBJ1-1; no definite D call. This CDR3 comprises 17 residues. In germline, CDR1 is MNHEY, CDR2 SMNVEV (reference sequence). The V end lost 3 bases, the J end lost 0 bases, and 17 bases lay between the germline ends. CDR3 amino acids: CASSLGFGGQLNTEAFF. CDR3 coding DNA: TGTGCCAGCAGTTTGGGCTTTGGCGGGCAGTTGAACACTGAAGCTTTCTTT.

This clonotype was counted ten times or more. This rearrangement joins TRBV5-1 to TRBJ1-5, with D tentatively TRBD1 (5 bases). Germline V lookup: CDR1 SGHRS, CDR2 YFSETQ. This CDR3 comprises 14 residues. The germline V and J ends were trimmed by 1 base and 7 bases, with 12 bases remaining between them. CDR3 in amino acids: CASSLLGVGQPQHF. The CDR3 nucleotides are TGCGCCAGCAGCTTGTTAGGGGTAGGGCAGCCCCAGCATTTT. Complete variable domain (other parts from reference TRBV5-1 and TRBJ1-5): KAGVTQTPRYLIKTRGQQVTLSCSPISGHRSVSWYQQTPGQGLQFLFEYFSETQRNKGNFPGRFSGRQFSNSRSEMNVSTLELGDSALYLCASSLLGVGQPQHFGDGTRLSIL.

This clonotype was seen ten or more times. The chain combines TRBV20-1 with TRBJ2-7; 13 nucleotides line up with TRBD2. Germline assignment: CDR1 DFQATT and CDR2 SNEGSKA (reference sequence). J gave up 1 base and V 4 bases, and 7 bases lay outside the gene matches. The CDR3 runs 16 residues. This chain's CDR3 is CSAKGLAGAHSYEQYF. CDR3 bases: TGCAGTGCTAAAGGACTAGCGGGGGCTCATTCCTACGAGCAGTACTTC.

This clonotype occurred many times. V and J are TRBV10-2 and TRBJ2-7; 10 nucleotides line up with TRBD2. The CDR3 length is 13 residues. Germline CDR1 reads WSHSY; CDR2 reads SAAADI. Trimming took 6 bases from V and 7 from J; bases not matched to a gene: 6. In DNA, the CDR3 is TGCGCCAGCAGAAGCGGGGGGGCATTGGAGCAGTACTTC. Translated, it gives CASRSGGALEQYF.

In this sample, this clonotype turned up many times. The chain is built from TRBV20-1 and TRBJ2-2, with D possibly being TRBD1 (5 bases). Germline V lookup: CDR1 DFQATT, CDR2 SNEGSKA (reference sequence). This CDR3 region has 14 residues. Trimming stripped 0 bases from V and 3 bases from J, with 8 bases between. The CDR3 coding sequence is TGCAGTGCTAGAGAACAGGCGGACACCGGGGAGCTGTTTTTT. Its translation is CSAREQADTGELFF.

This clonotype was detected many times. The CDR3 sequence is CASSLARHSANTGELFF. The CDR3 nucleotides are TGTGCCAGCAGCTTAGCTCGCCATTCAGCGAACACCGGGGAGCTGTTTTTT. V and J are TRBV7-2 and TRBJ2-2, with D hard to call. The CDR3 is made up of 17 amino acids. Per the germline V gene, CDR1 is SGHTA and CDR2 is FQGNSA. The V end was cut by 0 bases, the J end by 0 bases, with 11 bases between.

In its sample, this clonotype was seen many times. V gene TRBV2 combines with J gene TRBJ2-1; no clear D. Between the trimmed V and J ends, which lost 1 base and 1 base, there was a span of 11 bases. In germline, CDR1 is SNHLY, CDR2 FYNNEI. This CDR3 is built from 16 residues. For the CDR3, the DNA is TGTGCCAGCAGTGAAGGATTAGGGTTTTCCTACAATGAGCAGTTCTTC. Its translation: CASSEGLGFSYNEQFF.

This clonotype was picked up many times. The rearrangement links TRBV12-3 or TRBV12-4 to TRBJ1-5; TRBD1 matches 7 bases. V dropped 3 bases and J dropped 2; count of bases not matched to a gene: 7. The CDR3 runs 16 residues. The CDR3 sequence: CASSFSRGAGNQPQHF. CDR3 in DNA: TGTGCCAGCAGTTTTAGCAGGGGGGCAGGCAATCAGCCCCAGCATTTT.

In its sample, this clonotype was seen many times. The chain employs TRBV20-1 and TRBJ2-1, with D perhaps being TRBD1 or TRBD2 (5 bases each). There are 15 residues in the CDR3. Trimming left V 5 bases short and J 0 bases short, with 14 bases between. Germline CDR1 and CDR2: DFQATT and SNEGSKA (reference sequence). CDR3 bases: TGCAGTGCTCCCCTCGGGACCGCCTCCTACAATGAGCAGTTCTTC. Its translation is CSAPLGTASYNEQFF.

This clonotype was detected many times. The V call is TRBV2, the J call TRBJ2-3, with a weak D call TRBD2 (7 bases). CDR3 length: 15 residues. Germline CDR1 SNHLY, CDR2 FYNNEI. CDR3 in amino acids: CTIRGGSSSTDTQYF. Written as DNA, the CDR3 is TGTACCATAAGGGGGGGGAGTTCTAGCACAGATACGCAGTATTTT.

This clonotype has at least ten counts. The chain combines TRBV6-5 with TRBJ2-1; either TRBD1 or TRBD2 may supply D (5 bases each). The CDR3 covers 13 residues. V lost 4 bases and J lost 2, with 6 bases in between. Germline assignment: CDR1 MNHEY and CDR2 SVGAGI. The CDR3 nucleotides are TGTGCCAGCAGTTCGGGGCCCTACAATGAGCAGTTCTTC. Translating gives CASSSGPYNEQFF.

The sample holds many counts of this clonotype. V gene TRBV7-6 combines with J gene TRBJ2-2; TRBD1 agrees at 7 bases. The V and J ends lost 2 bases and 4 bases, in that order; junction bases with no gene match: 7. Germline values: CDR1 SGHVS, CDR2 FNYEAQ. The CDR3 sequence is 16 residues long. The DNA for the CDR3 is TGTGCCAGCAGCTTAAACAGGGGACGCGCCACCGGGGAGCTGTTTTTT. It codes for CASSLNRGRATGELFF.

This clonotype appeared many times. This chain uses TRBV28 with TRBJ2-3; D is undetermined. Germline CDR1 reads MDHEN; CDR2 reads SYDVKM. CDR3 length equals 12 residues. The V and J ends lost 8 bases and 6 bases respectively, with 12 bases between them. The CDR3 reads CASGSLLDTQYF. In nucleotides, the CDR3 is TGTGCCAGCGGCAGTTTATTGGATACGCAGTATTTT.

This clonotype occurred many times. The chain links TRBV2 to TRBJ2-7; TRBD1 might be the D (6 bases). The CDR3 runs 15 residues. Trimming removed 7 bases at V and 2 bases at J, with 18 bases between. Germline lookup yields CDR1 SNHLY and CDR2 FYNNEI. CDR3 DNA sequence: TGTGCCAGCACCCGTGGGTTGGGGGCCGCCTACGAGCAGTACTTC. This translates into CASTRGLGAAYEQYF.

This clonotype was detected many times. The V call is TRBV6-1, the J call TRBJ1-5, with TRBD1 matching over 11 bases. The V gene end was trimmed by 8 bases and the J gene end by 6 bases; junction bases not matched to a gene: 6. The germline gives CDR1 MNHNS, CDR2 SASEGT. The CDR3 is made up of 14 amino acids. DNA for the CDR3: TGTGCCAGCGGCGGACAGGGGGCATTTCAGCCCCAGCATTTT. Its translation is CASGGQGAFQPQHF.

The sample holds many counts of this clonotype. The genes are TRBV7-3 and TRBJ1-1, with D possibly TRBD1 on 5 matching bases. Trimming left V 3 bases short and J 0 bases short, with 14 bases between. The CDR3 totals 16 residues. Germline lookup yields CDR1 SGHTA and CDR2 FQGTGA. The CDR3 DNA sequence: TGTGCCAGCAGCTTTACAGCGACAGTTATGAACACTGAAGCTTTCTTT. Encoded protein: CASSFTATVMNTEAFF.

This clonotype came up many times. The genes are TRBV29-1 and TRBJ2-3; 8 positions agree with TRBD2. Germline loops: CDR1 SQVTM, CDR2 ANQGSEA. With 5 bases clipped from V and 3 bases from J, the junction kept 7 bases outside the gene matches. This CDR3 is built from 14 residues. CDR3 sequence: CSVRRGGTTDTQYF. CDR3 nucleotides: TGCAGCGTTCGTCGGGGGGGGACTACAGATACGCAGTATTTT.

The table lists this clonotype with many counts. The chain carries TRBV2 and TRBJ1-2, with D uncertain. The length of the CDR3 is 15 residues. Germline-derived CDR1 and CDR2 are SNHLY and FYNNEI. Trimming took 0 bases from V and 3 from J, leaving 11 bases between them. CDR3 protein: CASSEAGGFHYGYTF. CDR3 coding DNA: TGTGCCAGCAGTGAAGCGGGAGGCTTCCACTATGGCTACACCTTC.

In this sample, this clonotype turned up many times. The V and J genes are TRBV12-3 or TRBV12-4 and TRBJ1-6, with 7 positions matching TRBD1. The CDR3 loop spans 16 amino acids. With V trimmed by 6 bases and J by 0 bases, 5 bases remained unmatched. The CDR3 region has the DNA TGTGCCAGCAGCCCACAGGGGAGCTCCTATAATTCACCCCTCCACTTT. It codes for CASSPQGSSYNSPLHF.

Ten or more counts support this clonotype. J is TRBJ1-2 and V is TRBV6-1, with D maybe TRBD1 (5 bases). V lost 5 bases to trimming and J lost 8 bases, with 21 bases between them. Germline V lookup: CDR1 MNHNS, CDR2 SASEGT. The CDR3 sequence is 15 residues long. CDR3 DNA: TGTGCCAGCAGTACCGGGACGGACTCCCCGGTGGGCTACACCTTC. Translated, it gives CASSTGTDSPVGYTF.

This clonotype occurred many times. The V and J genes are TRBV20-1 and TRBJ2-7; tentatively, D is TRBD1 (6 bases). The germline CDR1 and CDR2 sequences are DFQATT and SNEGSKA (reference sequence). This CDR3 has 14 amino acids. Trimming took 6 bases from V and 0 from J, leaving 15 bases between them. The CDR3 DNA is TGCAGTGCGAGAAGACAGGATCCCTCCTACGAGCAGTACTTC. Translated, it gives CSARRQDPSYEQYF.

This chain links TRBV2 with TRBJ2-3, with 12 bases identical to TRBD2. CDR1 and CDR2 (germline): SNHLY, FYNNEI. Trimming at V came to 5 bases and at J to 6 bases, leaving 6 bases not matched to a gene. The CDR3 length is 15 residues. The CDR3 nucleotides are TGTGCCAGCAGTCGGACTAGCGGGGTCTCGGATACGCAGTATTTT. Translating it yields CASSRTSGVSDTQYF.